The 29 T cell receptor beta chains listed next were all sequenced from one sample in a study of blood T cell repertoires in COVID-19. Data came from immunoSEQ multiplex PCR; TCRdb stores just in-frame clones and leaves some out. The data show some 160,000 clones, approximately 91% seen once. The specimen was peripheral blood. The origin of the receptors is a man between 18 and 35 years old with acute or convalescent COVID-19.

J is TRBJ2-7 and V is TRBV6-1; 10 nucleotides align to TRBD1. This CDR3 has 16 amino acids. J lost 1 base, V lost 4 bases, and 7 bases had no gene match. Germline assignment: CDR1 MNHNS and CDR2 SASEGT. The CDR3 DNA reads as TGTGCCAGCAGTGGAATTAGGGGACAGGGGTCCTACGAGCAGTACTTC. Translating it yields CASSGIRGQGSYEQYF.

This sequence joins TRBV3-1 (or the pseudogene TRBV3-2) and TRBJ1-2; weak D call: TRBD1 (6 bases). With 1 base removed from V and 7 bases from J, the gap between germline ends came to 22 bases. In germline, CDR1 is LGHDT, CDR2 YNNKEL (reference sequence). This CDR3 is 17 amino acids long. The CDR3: CASSQGSPGQKSAGYTF. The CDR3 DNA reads TGTGCCAGCAGCCAAGGATCCCCGGGACAAAAATCGGCTGGCTACACCTTC.

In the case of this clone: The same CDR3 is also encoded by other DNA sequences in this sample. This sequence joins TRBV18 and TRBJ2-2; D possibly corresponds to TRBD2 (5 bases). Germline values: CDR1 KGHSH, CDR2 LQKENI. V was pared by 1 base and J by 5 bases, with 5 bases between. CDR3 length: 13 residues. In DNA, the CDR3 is TGTGCCAGCTCACCACGGGAGACCGGGGAGCTGTTTTTT. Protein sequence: CASSPRETGELFF.

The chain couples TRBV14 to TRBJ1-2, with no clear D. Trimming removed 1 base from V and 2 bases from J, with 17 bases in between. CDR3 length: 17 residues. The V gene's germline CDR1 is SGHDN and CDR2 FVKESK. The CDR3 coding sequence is TGTGCCAGCAGCCAAGGGTACTCGAGGGTCCAGAACTATGGCTACACCTTC. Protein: CASSQGYSRVQNYGYTF. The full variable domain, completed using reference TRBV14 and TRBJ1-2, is EAGVTQFPSHSVIEKGQTVTLRCDPISGHDNLYWYRRVMGKEIKFLLHFVKESKQDESGMPNNRFLAERTGGTYSTLKVQPAELEDSGVYFCASSQGYSRVQNYGYTFGSGTRLTVV.

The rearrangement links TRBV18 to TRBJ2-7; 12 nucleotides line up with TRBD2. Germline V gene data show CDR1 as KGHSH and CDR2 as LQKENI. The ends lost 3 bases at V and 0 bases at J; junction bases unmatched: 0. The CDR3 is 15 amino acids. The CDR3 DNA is TGTGCCAGCTCACCGGGACTAGCGGGCTCCTACGAGCAGTACTTC. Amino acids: CASSPGLAGSYEQYF.

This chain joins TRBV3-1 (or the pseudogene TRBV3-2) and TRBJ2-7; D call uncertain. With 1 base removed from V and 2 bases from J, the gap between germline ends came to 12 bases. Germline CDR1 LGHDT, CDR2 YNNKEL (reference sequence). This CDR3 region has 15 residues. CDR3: CASSQVLAPTYEQYF. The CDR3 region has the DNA TGTGCCAGCAGCCAAGTTCTCGCGCCGACCTACGAGCAGTACTTC.

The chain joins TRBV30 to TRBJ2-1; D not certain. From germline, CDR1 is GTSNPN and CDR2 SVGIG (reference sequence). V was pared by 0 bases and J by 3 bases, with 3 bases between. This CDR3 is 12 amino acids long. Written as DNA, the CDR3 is TGTGCCTGGAGTGTCAGCTACAATGAGCAGTTCTTC. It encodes CAWSVSYNEQFF.

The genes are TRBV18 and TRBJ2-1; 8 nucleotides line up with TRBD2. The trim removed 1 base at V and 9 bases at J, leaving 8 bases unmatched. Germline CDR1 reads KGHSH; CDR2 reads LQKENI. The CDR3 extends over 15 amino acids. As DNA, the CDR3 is TGTGCCAGCTCACCACAGAGCGGGAGAAATGGTGAGCAGTTCTTC. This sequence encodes CASSPQSGRNGEQFF.

The CDR3: CASSLALLASGGAGPDTQYF. CDR3 nucleotide sequence: TGTGCCAGCAGCTTAGCATTATTGGCTAGCGGGGGGGCTGGCCCAGATACGCAGTATTTT. The chain employs TRBV7-2 and TRBJ2-3; 12 bases match TRBD2. CDR1 is SGHTA, CDR2 FQGNSA, per germline. V dropped 0 bases and J dropped 4; count of bases not matched to a gene: 14. The CDR3 runs to 20 residues.

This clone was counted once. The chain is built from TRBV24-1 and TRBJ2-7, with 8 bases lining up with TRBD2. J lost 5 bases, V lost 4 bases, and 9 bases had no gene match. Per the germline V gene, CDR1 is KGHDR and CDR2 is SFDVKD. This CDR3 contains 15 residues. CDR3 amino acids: CATSDRSGSVHEQYF. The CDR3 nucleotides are TGTGCCACCAGTGACCGAAGCGGGAGCGTGCACGAGCAGTACTTC.

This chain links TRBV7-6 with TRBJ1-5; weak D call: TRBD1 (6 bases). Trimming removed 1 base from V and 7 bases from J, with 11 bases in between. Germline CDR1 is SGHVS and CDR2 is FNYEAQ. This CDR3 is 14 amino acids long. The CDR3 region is CASSLEQGWQPQHF. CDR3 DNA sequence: TGTGCCAGCAGCTTAGAACAGGGTTGGCAGCCCCAGCATTTT.

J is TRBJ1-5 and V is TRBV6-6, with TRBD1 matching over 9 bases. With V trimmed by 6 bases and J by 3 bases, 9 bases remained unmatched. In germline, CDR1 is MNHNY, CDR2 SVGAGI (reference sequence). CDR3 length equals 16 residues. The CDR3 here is CASRPQGAVNNQPQHF. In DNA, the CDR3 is TGTGCCAGCAGGCCACAGGGGGCTGTAAACAATCAGCCCCAGCATTTT.

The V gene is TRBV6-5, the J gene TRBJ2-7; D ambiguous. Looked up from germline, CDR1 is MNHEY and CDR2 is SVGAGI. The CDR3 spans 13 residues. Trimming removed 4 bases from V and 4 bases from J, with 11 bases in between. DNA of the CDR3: TGTGCCAGCAGTTCGACTGATGGATACGAGCAGTACTTC. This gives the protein CASSSTDGYEQYF.

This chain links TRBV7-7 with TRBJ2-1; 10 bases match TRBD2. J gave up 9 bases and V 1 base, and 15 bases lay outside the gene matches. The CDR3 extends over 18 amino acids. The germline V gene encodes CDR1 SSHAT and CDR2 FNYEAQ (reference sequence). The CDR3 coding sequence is TGTGCCAGCAGCTTAGGTGGGGGCGACAGCGGGGGGGAGTGTGAGCAGTTCTTC. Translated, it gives CASSLGGGDSGGECEQFF.

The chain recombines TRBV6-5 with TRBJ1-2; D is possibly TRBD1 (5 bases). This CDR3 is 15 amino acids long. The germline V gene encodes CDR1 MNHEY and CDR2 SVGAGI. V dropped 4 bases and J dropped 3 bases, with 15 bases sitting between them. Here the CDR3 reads CASSSPGGTDYGYTF. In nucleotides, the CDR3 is TGTGCCAGCAGTTCCCCGGGGGGGACGGACTATGGCTACACCTTC.

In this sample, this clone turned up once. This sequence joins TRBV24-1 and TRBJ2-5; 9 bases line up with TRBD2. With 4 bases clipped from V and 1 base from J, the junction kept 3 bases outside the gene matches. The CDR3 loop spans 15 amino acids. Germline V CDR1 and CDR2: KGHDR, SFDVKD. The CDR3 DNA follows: TGTGCCACCAGTGACCCGCGGGGGGGCCAAGAGACCCAGTACTTC. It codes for CATSDPRGGQETQYF.

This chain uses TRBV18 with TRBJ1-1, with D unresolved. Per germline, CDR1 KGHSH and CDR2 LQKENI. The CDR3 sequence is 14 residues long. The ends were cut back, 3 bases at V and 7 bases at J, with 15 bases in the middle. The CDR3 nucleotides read TGTGCCAGCTCACCTTTAGACGGGGAGGGTGAAGCTTTCTTT. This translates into CASSPLDGEGEAFF.

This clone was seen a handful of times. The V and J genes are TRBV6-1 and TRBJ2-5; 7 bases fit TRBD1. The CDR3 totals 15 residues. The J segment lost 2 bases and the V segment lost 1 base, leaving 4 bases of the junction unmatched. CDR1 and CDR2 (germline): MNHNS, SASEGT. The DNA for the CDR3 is TGTGCCAGCAGTGAAGTAAAGGGACAGCAAGAGACCCAGTACTTC. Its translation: CASSEVKGQQETQYF.

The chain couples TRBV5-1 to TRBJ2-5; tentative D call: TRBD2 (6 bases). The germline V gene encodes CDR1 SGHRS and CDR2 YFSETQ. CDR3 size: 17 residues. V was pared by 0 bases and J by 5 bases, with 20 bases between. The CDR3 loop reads CASSLGGGGPFTETQYF. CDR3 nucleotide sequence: TGCGCCAGCAGCTTGGGTGGGGGAGGACCTTTTACGGAGACCCAGTACTTC.

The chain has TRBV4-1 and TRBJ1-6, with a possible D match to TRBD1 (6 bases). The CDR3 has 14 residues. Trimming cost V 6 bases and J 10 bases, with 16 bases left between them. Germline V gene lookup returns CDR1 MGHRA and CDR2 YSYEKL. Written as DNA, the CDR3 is TGCGCCAGCAGTACACAGGGCGTTGGGTCACCCCTCCACTTT. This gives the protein CASSTQGVGSPLHF.

The DNA of the CDR3 is TGCGCCAGCAGCCAAGAAATGGGACAGGGAGGCACCGGGGAGCTGTTTTTT. It codes for CASSQEMGQGGTGELFF. The chain couples TRBV4-1 to TRBJ2-2, with 9 nucleotides matching TRBD1. Trimming at V came to 0 bases and at J to 4 bases, leaving 6 bases not matched to a gene. Germline-derived CDR1 and CDR2 are MGHRA and YSYEKL. The CDR3 extends over 17 amino acids.

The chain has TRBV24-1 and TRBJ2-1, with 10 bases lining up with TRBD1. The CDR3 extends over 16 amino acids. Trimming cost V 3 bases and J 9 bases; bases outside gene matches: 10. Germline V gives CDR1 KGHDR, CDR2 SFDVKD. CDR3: CATSDPQTGGIPEQFF. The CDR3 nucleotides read TGTGCCACCAGTGATCCGCAGACAGGGGGCATCCCTGAGCAGTTCTTC.

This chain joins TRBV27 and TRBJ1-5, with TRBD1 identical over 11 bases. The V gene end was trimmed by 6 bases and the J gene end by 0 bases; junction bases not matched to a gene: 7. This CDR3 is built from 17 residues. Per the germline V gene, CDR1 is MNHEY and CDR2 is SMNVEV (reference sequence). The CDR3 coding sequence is TGTGCCAGCAGCCGATATGGACAGGGGGCTAGCAATCAGCCCCAGCATTTT. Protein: CASSRYGQGASNQPQHF.

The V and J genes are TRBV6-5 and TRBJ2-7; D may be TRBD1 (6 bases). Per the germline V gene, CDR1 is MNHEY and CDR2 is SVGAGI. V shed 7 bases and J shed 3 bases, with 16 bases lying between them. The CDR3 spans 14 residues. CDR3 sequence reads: CASTRGGPNYEQYF. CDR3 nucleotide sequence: TGTGCCAGCACAAGAGGGGGACCAAACTACGAGCAGTACTTC.

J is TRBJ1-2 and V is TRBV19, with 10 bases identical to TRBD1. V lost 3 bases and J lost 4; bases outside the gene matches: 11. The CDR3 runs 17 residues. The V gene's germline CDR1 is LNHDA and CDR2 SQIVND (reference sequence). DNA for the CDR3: TGTGCCAGTAGTATCAGGGGACAGGGGCCTTTATCCTATGGCTACACCTTC. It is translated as CASSIRGQGPLSYGYTF.

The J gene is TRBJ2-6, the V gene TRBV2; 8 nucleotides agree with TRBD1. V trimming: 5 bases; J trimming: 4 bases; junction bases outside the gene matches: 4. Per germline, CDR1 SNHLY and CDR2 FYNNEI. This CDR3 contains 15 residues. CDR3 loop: CASSPGGTGANVLTF. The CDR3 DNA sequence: TGTGCCAGCAGTCCAGGGGGCACCGGGGCCAACGTCCTGACTTTC.

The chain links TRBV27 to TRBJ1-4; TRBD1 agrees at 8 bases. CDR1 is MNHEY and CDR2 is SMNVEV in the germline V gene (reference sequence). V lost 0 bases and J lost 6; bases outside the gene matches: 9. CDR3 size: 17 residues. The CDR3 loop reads CASSLSGVDRGDEKLFF. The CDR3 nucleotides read TGTGCCAGCAGTTTATCGGGGGTTGACAGGGGAGATGAAAAACTGTTTTTT.

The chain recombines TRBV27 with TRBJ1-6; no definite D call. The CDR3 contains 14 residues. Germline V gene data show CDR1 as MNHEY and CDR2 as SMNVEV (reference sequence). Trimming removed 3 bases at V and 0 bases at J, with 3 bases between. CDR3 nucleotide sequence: TGTGCCAGCAGTTTGAGCTCCTATAATTCACCCCTCCACTTT. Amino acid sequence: CASSLSSYNSPLHF.

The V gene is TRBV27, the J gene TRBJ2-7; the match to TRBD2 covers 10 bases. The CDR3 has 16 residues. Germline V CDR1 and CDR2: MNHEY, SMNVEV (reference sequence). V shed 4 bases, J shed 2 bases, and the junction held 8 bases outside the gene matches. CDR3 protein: CASSWTLAGEPYEQYF. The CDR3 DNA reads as TGTGCCAGCAGTTGGACTCTAGCGGGGGAGCCCTACGAGCAGTACTTC.